This T cell receptor (beta chain) came from a study of control samples from healthy donors and cancer patients. Profiling relied on immunoSEQ multiplex PCR, and the TCRdb table lists in-frame clones only, not all of them. The sample contains 150,000 to 200,000 clones, about 86% of which appear only once. This clone appeared a few times. V shed 1 base and J shed 0 bases, with 1 base lying between them. The CDR3 has 14 amino acids. Per the germline V gene, CDR1 is LGHDT and CDR2 is YNNKEL (reference sequence). This sequence joins TRBV3-1 (or the pseudogene TRBV3-2) and TRBJ1-6; D gene uncertain. Sequencing was performed on blood. The clonotype originates from a woman aged 30 to 39 in good health. In DNA form, the CDR3 reads TGTGCCAGCAGCCAAGGCTCCTATAATTCACCCCTCCACTTT. Protein sequence: CASSQGSYNSPLHF.